The T cell receptor (beta chain) described here comes from a study of radiation and T cells in renal cell carcinoma. Notes on the study in general: Irradiated tumors held more dominant CDR3 motifs than control tumors. Sampling covered only around 0.98 g of each tumor. Compared with controls, irradiated tumors showed greater TCR clonality.

Trimming pared 0 bases from V and 1 base from J, leaving 13 bases between. The V gene's germline CDR1 is LNHDA and CDR2 SQIVND (reference sequence). This CDR3 contains 17 residues. Treatment here: treatment-naive control, cytoreductive nephrectomy. The patient's renal cell carcinoma had clear cell pathology. Remarks on this clone: What it binds is unknown.

Profiling relied on immunoSEQ multiplex PCR, and the TCRdb table lists in-frame clones only, not all of them. The table lists about 23,000 clones, 45% to 55% of them singletons, with about 20% in the top ten. This TCR came from a human donor with renal cell carcinoma. The V and J genes are TRBV19 and TRBJ2-4, with no clear D. The sequencing used tumor tissue, collected from a patient whose treatment was nephrectomy without radiotherapy. CDR3 in DNA: TGTGCCAGTAGTATAGATCGGGCTGTAGAGGCCAAAAACATTCAGTACTTC. Amino acid sequence: CASSIDRAVEAKNIQYF.